Presented here are 7 T cell receptor beta chains from one specimen sequenced in a study of blood T cells in healthy people across ages. Primed by a sample-barcoded 5' primer and a J-beta primer mix, a second PCR proceeded for roughly 6 to 12 cycles. TCRdb recomputed calls from the 5' RACE reads with MiXCR, one row per CDR3 protein. In the table there are about 1.4 million distinct CDR3 sequences, 59% of which are singletons. The sample was blood. These TCRs come from a man younger than 30 in good health.

The rearrangement links TRBV6-4 to TRBJ2-7; weak D call: TRBD1 (6 bases). The J call is in doubt because the DNA end fits TRBJ2-5 better. The length of the CDR3 is 16 residues. CDR1 and CDR2 (germline): MRHNA, SNTAGT. The CDR3 sequence: CASSRLPGALTETQYF. In nucleotides, the CDR3 is TGTGCCAGCAGTAGATTACCAGGGGCCCTGACAGAGACCCAGTACTTC.

The chain uses TRBV29-1 and TRBJ2-5; 7 bases match TRBD2. Germline V gene sequence: CDR1 SQVTM, CDR2 ANQGSEA. Trimming removed 4 bases from V and 1 base from J; junction bases left unmatched: 3. This CDR3 comprises 13 residues. The CDR3 bases are TGCAGCGTTGGGACTAGAGCCCAAGAGACCCAGTACTTC. Protein: CSVGTRAQETQYF.

This clonotype was counted only a few times. The chain employs TRBV7-9 and TRBJ2-7, with TRBD2 as a possible D gene (6 bases). The CDR3 covers 14 residues. Trimming stripped 5 bases from V and 4 bases from J, with 15 bases between. The germline gives CDR1 SEHNR, CDR2 FQNEAQ (reference sequence). CDR3 residues: CASSPSEGKYEQYF. The CDR3 DNA is TGTGCCAGCAGCCCTTCGGAGGGAAAGTACGAGCAGTACTTC.

This rearrangement joins TRBV20-1 to TRBJ2-1; TRBD1 matches 8 bases. The germline V gene has CDR1 DFQATT and CDR2 SNEGSKA (reference sequence). The V and J ends lost 7 bases and 10 bases, in that order; junction bases with no gene match: 12. The CDR3 contains 13 residues. CDR3 DNA sequence: TGCAGTGTCCCCGGACAGGGAAACTACGAGCAGTTCTTC. This sequence encodes CSVPGQGNYEQFF.

This clonotype has just one count. The chain carries TRBV10-2 and TRBJ2-7, with 12 bases matching TRBD2. V shed 3 bases and J 2 bases; nucleotides not matched to a gene: 8. CDR1 WSHSY and CDR2 SAAADI come from the germline V gene. The CDR3 contains 17 residues. Written as DNA, the CDR3 is TGCGCCAGCAGTGACCTGACTAGCGGGAGTCGCCCCTACGAGCAGTACTTC. Translation gives CASSDLTSGSRPYEQYF.

This clonotype has more than one count but fewer than ten. The chain recombines TRBV9 with TRBJ2-5; maybe TRBD2 (5 bases). With 0 bases removed from V and 1 base from J, the gap between germline ends came to 7 bases. Per the germline V gene, CDR1 is SGDLS and CDR2 is YYNGEE. This CDR3 comprises 14 residues. The chain's CDR3 is CASSVATSQETQYF. In DNA form, the CDR3 reads TGTGCCAGCAGCGTAGCTACTAGCCAAGAGACCCAGTACTTC.

The chain links TRBV27 to TRBJ2-1, with TRBD2 as a possible D gene (6 bases). The length of the CDR3 is 16 residues. Trimming removed 3 bases from V and 6 bases from J, with 18 bases in between. The germline CDR1 and CDR2 sequences are MNHEY and SMNVEV (reference sequence). In nucleotides, the CDR3 is TGTGCCAGCAGTTTTGTTGGGACTCCCTCCCCCAATGAGCAGTTCTTC. Its protein is CASSFVGTPSPNEQFF.